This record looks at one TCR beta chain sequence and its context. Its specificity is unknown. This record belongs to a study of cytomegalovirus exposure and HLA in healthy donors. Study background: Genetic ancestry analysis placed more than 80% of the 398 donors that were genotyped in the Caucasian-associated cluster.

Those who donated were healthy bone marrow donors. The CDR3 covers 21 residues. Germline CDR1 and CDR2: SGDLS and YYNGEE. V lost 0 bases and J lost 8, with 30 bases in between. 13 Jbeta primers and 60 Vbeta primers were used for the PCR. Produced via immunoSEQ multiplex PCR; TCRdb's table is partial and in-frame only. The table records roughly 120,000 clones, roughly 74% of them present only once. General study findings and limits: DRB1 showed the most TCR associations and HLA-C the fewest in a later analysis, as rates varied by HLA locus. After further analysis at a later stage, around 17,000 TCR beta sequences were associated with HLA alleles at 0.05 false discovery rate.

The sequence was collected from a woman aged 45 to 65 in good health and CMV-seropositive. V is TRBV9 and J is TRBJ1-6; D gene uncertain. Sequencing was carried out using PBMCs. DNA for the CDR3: TGTGCCAGCAGCGTAGTTCCAATCAACGGCGGGAGACTATGGGTTGATTCACCCCTCCACTTT. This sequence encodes CASSVVPINGGRLWVDSPLHF.